One sample yielded the 12 T cell receptor beta chains listed below, sequenced in a study of T cell repertoires in cytomegalovirus infection. Antigen specificity for these receptors is unknown. TCRdb reprocessed the reads with MiXCR, giving one entry per CDR3 protein. The repertoire consists of hundreds of thousands of distinct CDR3 sequences, with approximately 42% occurring once and the leading ten covering around 45%. Material: cultured PBMCs, obtained from culture after CMV antigen stimulation. Receptor source: a human donor in good health (CMV status not recorded). Some clones in this sample may be carry-over from other donors' samples.

The V and J genes are TRBV7-4 and TRBJ2-7; D call uncertain. V was pared by 5 bases and J by 2 bases, with 10 bases between. The CDR3 runs 13 residues. Germline values: CDR1 SGHVT, CDR2 SQSDAQ. CDR3 nucleotide sequence: TGTGCCAGCAGCCCGGTGGGGACCTACGAGCAGTACTTC. Protein product: CASSPVGTYEQYF.

This clonotype was detected a few times. V gene TRBV6-2 or TRBV6-3 combines with J gene TRBJ1-5; no clear D gene. V was shortened by 6 bases and J by 6 bases, with 12 bases between the two germline ends. The CDR3 has 13 amino acids. Germline values: CDR1 MNHEY, CDR2 SVGEGT. CDR3 sequence reads: CASSPPEPQPQHF. The CDR3 coding sequence is TGTGCCAGCAGCCCTCCGGAGCCTCAGCCCCAGCATTTT.

This clonotype has at least ten counts. CDR3 residues: CASSPSGRVETQYF. The CDR3 DNA reads TGTGCCAGCAGCCCTAGCGGGAGGGTGGAGACCCAGTACTTC. The chain uses TRBV7-2 and TRBJ2-5; the match to TRBD2 covers 12 bases. With 5 bases clipped from V and 5 bases from J, the junction kept 3 bases outside the gene matches. Germline lookup yields CDR1 SGHTA and CDR2 FQGNSA. This CDR3 contains 14 residues.

The chain combines TRBV11-2 with TRBJ2-7, with 7 bases identical to TRBD1. Trimming cost V 5 bases and J 13 bases; bases outside gene matches: 5. The CDR3 extends over 10 amino acids. CDR1 is SGHAT, CDR2 FQNNGV, per germline. CDR3 amino acids: CASSARDRYF. The CDR3 bases are TGTGCCAGCAGCGCTCGGGACAGATACTTC.

This clonotype was counted only a few times. This chain joins TRBV7-2 and TRBJ2-2; the D is unclear. Trimming cost V 4 bases and J 7 bases, with 10 bases left between them. This CDR3 region has 13 residues. Germline CDR1 reads SGHTA; CDR2 reads FQGNSA. CDR3 coding DNA: TGTGCCAGCAGCTCACGACGCGTCGGGGAGCTGTTTTTT. It encodes CASSSRRVGELFF.

The chain recombines TRBV7-2 with TRBJ2-5, with 9 bases that match TRBD1. The CDR3 spans 14 residues. Unmatched junction bases numbered 6, after V lost 5 bases and J lost 5 bases. In germline, CDR1 is SGHTA, CDR2 FQGNSA. Here the CDR3 DNA reads TGTGCCAGCAGCCCCAACAGGGGGCCTGAGACCCAGTACTTC. It encodes CASSPNRGPETQYF.

The rearrangement links TRBV20-1 to TRBJ2-1, with D unclear. Germline assignment: CDR1 DFQATT and CDR2 SNEGSKA (reference sequence). This CDR3 is 12 amino acids long. The V gene lost 4 bases and the J gene lost 10 bases, with 14 bases spanning the gap. In nucleotides, the CDR3 is TGCAGTGCTAATAGCCCGGATTCGGAGCAGTTCTTC. This encodes CSANSPDSEQFF.

On this clonotype itself: A clone one base away is much larger, so this may be a read error. The chain joins TRBV12-3 or TRBV12-4 to TRBJ1-1; unclear D gene. There are 11 residues in the CDR3. The germline V and J ends were trimmed by 6 bases and 2 bases, with 4 bases remaining between them. In DNA form, the CDR3 reads TGTGCCAGCAGGGATAACACTGAAGCTTTCTTT. Protein: CASRDNTEAFF.

The CDR3 loop is CSARDRGAGFWDTQYF. For the CDR3, the DNA is TGCAGTGCTAGAGACAGGGGGGCAGGATTTTGGGATACGCAGTATTTT. The V and J genes are TRBV20-1 and TRBJ2-3, with D perhaps TRBD1 (7 bases). Germline loops: CDR1 DFQATT, CDR2 SNEGSKA (reference sequence). V lost 0 bases and J lost 6, with 19 bases in between. This CDR3 has 16 amino acids.

This clonotype has just a few counts. The chain employs TRBV7-2 and TRBJ2-5; D gene uncertain. Between the trimmed V and J ends, which lost 0 bases and 1 base, there was a span of 9 bases. Looked up from germline, CDR1 is SGHTA and CDR2 is FQGNSA. This CDR3 spans 15 amino acids. The CDR3 coding sequence is TGTGCCAGCAGCTTAGCAAGCCCCACCCAAGAGACCCAGTACTTC. It codes for CASSLASPTQETQYF.

This chain joins TRBV7-6 and TRBJ1-4, with D perhaps matching TRBD1 (5 bases). CDR3 size: 14 residues. The ends were cut back, 2 bases at V and 8 bases at J, with 12 bases in the middle. Germline V gene data show CDR1 as SGHVS and CDR2 as FNYEAQ. The CDR3 bases are TGTGCCAGCAGCTTATCGGGGACCGCAGAAAAACTGTTTTTT. Its translation is CASSLSGTAEKLFF.

The V and J genes are TRBV20-1 and TRBJ1-1; tentative D call: TRBD1 (6 bases). Trimming removed 5 bases at V and 7 bases at J, with 20 bases between. This CDR3 region has 14 residues. In germline, CDR1 is DFQATT, CDR2 SNEGSKA (reference sequence). CDR3 sequence (DNA): TGCAGTGCTCGCAGCGGGGGCGCGGGGGATGAAGCTTTCTTT. It encodes CSARSGGAGDEAFF.